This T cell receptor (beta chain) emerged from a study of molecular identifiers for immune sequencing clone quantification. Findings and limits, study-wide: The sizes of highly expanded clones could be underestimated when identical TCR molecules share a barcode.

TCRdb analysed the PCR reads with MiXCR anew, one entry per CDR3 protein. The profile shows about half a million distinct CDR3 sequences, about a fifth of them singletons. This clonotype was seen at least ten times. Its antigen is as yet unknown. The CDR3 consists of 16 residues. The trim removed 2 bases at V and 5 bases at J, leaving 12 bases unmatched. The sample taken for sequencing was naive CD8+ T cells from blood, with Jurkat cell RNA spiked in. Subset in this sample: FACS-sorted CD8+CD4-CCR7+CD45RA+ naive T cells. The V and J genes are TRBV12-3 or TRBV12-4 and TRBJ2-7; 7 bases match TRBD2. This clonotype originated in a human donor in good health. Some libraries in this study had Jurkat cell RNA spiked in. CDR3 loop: CASSLRVLGGGHEQYF. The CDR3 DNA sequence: TGTGCCAGCAGTTTACGGGTTCTGGGCGGGGGACACGAGCAGTACTTC.